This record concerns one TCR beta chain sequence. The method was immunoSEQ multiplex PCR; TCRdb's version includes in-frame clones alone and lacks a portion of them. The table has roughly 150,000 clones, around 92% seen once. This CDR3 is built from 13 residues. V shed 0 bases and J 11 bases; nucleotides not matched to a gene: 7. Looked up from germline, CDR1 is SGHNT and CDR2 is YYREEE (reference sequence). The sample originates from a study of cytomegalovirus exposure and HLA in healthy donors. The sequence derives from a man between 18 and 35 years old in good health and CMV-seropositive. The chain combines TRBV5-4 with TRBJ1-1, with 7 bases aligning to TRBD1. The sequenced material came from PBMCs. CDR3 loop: CASSLGDRDLAFF. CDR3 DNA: TGTGCCAGCAGCTTGGGAGACAGGGATTTGGCTTTCTTT.